This T cell receptor (beta chain) is drawn from a study of blood T cell repertoires in COVID-19 (dated by TCRdb to about 2020). A note on the overall study: Samples from collaborators originated in the United States, Italy and Spain and spanned both the acute and convalescent phases of COVID-19. The material from the prospective study consisted of cDNA or gDNA derived from T cells, B-cell-depleted T cells, or PBMCs. Deeply sampled blood TCRbeta repertoires from subjects exposed to, actively infected with, or recovered from COVID-19 were included in the dataset. The repertoires were made available in a free public database intended to serve as a resource for research on the immune response to SARS-CoV-2. Samples came from the ongoing ImmuneRACE study (first 160 participants) plus 1,254 subjects from 6 global collaborators. Sample metadata almost always included a de-identified subject ID, COVID-19 status, age in years and sex. Where available, HLA class I and class II types were obtained from metadata supplied by the sample provider rather than from assay-based typing. Paper-wide results and their limitations: How much clinical and demographic metadata was included differed by source and by participant, and the metadata was provided uncurated.

TCRbeta CDR3 regions were amplified from genomic DNA by means of the immunoSEQ Assay, a bias-controlled multiplex PCR. In the paper's pipeline: Nucleated cell counts per sample were estimated from amplification of reference gene primers within the assay. To quantify the absolute abundance of each unique TCRbeta CDR3 rearrangement, sequence reads were collapsed and filtered. For each sample, productive Simpson clonality was calculated as the square root of Simpson's diversity index over productive rearrangements. Held by TCRdb, this immuneACCESS table contains in-frame sequences only and omits some clones. Under half of the omission traces to an unresolved V gene where checked; the cause of the rest is unknown. V, J and clone size were drawn from that table, and D and trimming were deduced from the DNA. The sample profile shows 150,000 to 200,000 clones; more than 75% of them were found once. About 15% of the sample rests with the top ten.

To note about this clone: What antigen it recognizes has not been identified. No base-level quality is on record; no much larger clone is a single base apart.

Enrolling through a virtual design, the prospective study's participants ranged in age from roughly 18 to 90 years and lived across 24 United States geographic areas. In the prospective study, participants were assigned to cohorts based on the clinical history participants reported in a screening survey and a study questionnaire. In the prospective study, mobile phlebotomists collected whole blood, serum and a nasopharyngeal or oropharyngeal swab from each participant. Prospective study participants could optionally give additional blood draws and questionnaires over an approximately two-month period. Blood samples from the prospective study were shipped frozen or at room temperature prior to DNA extraction. From the cysteine up to the phenylalanine, the CDR3 has a length of 12 residues. CDR3 DNA is the only sequence kept; it has 36 bases, read in frame from the first base. The junction carries 4 bases between V and J, which are trimmed by 4 bases and 1 base respectively. Based on the germline V gene (reference sequence), the CDR1 and CDR2 sequences are LGHDT and YNNKEL.

The sample taken for sequencing was PBMCs or T cells enriched from blood (not recorded which). The source of this sequence is a woman aged 45-65 years with acute COVID-19. The V and J segments used are TRBV3-1 (or the pseudogene TRBV3-2) and TRBJ1-1; the D gene is not confidently resolved. Here is the DNA: TGTGCCAGCAGCCGGGCGAACACTGAAGCTTTCTTT. Its amino acids are CASSRANTEAFF.